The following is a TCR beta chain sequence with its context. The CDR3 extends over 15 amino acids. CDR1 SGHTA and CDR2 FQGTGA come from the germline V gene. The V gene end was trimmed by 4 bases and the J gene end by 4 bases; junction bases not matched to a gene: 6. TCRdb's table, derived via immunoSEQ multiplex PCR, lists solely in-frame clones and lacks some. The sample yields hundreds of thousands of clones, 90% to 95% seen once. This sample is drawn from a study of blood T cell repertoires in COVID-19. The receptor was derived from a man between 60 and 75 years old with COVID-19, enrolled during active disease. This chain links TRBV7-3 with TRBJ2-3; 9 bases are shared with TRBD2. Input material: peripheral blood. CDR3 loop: CASSSSGTGADTQYF. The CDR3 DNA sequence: TGTGCCAGCAGCTCTAGCGGGACTGGGGCAGATACGCAGTATTTT.